The following is a T cell receptor (beta chain) sequence with its context. Clones were sequenced by immunoSEQ multiplex PCR, and TCRdb holds only the in-frame ones, with some missing. The data contain approximately 36,000 clones, approximately 93% of them seen just once; the ten biggest clones take up around 0.4%. The data stem from a study of T cell changes during pregnancy in multiple sclerosis. The CDR3 has 18 amino acids. Germline V gives CDR1 SGDLS, CDR2 YYNGEE. V gave up 0 bases and J gave up 0 bases; unmatched junction bases: 8. The TCR comes from a female donor with multiple sclerosis, enrolled in a pregnancy study. The V call is TRBV9, the J call TRBJ2-2; 7 bases are a match to TRBD1. The specimen comprised CD4+ T cells from peripheral blood mononuclear cells, sampled in the first trimester of pregnancy. CDR3 sequence: CASSVDAPGTANTGELFF. In nucleotides, the CDR3 is TGTGCCAGCAGCGTAGATGCCCCCGGGACAGCGAACACCGGGGAGCTGTTTTTT.